This T cell receptor beta chain was found in a study of regulatory T cells in long-lasting Graves disease. Across the study: To qualify as persistent, Graves' disease required over 5 years of antithyroid drugs with positive TSH receptor antibodies. Study-wide points: Newly diagnosed Graves' patients had higher TCR diversity than persistent ones.

The time point was: persistent/refractory GD, antithyroid drugs over 5 years with positive TRAb. From RNA extracted from PBMCs, the TCR library was made. The TCR beta library used iRepertoire HTBI primers with Arm-PCR amplification of CDR3. One entry per CDR3 protein results from TCRdb running MiXCR on the multiplex PCR reads. This sample has 650,000 to 700,000 distinct CDR3 sequences, with around 30% found just once. This clonotype appeared many times. Antigen unknown. The clonotype originates from a female donor with Graves disease. Sequencing was performed on peripheral blood mononuclear cells (PBMCs), taken when the disease was refractory, from a patient treated with antithyroid drugs.

The CDR3 reads CASSLLAGGAPFF. In DNA form, the CDR3 reads TGTGCCAGCAGCCTACTAGCGGGAGGGGCCCCGTTCTTC. This rearrangement joins TRBV2 to TRBJ2-1; TRBD2 agrees at 13 bases. The length of the CDR3 is 13 residues. The V gene end was trimmed by 6 bases and the J gene end by 15 bases; junction bases not matched to a gene: 8. CDR1 is SNHLY and CDR2 is FYNNEI in the germline V gene. Looking up the rest from reference TRBV2 and TRBJ2-1 gives the full variable domain: EPEVTQTPSHQVTQMGQEVILRCVPISNHLYFYWYRQILGQKVEFLVSFYNNEISEKSEIFDDQFSVERPDGSNFTLKIRSTKLEDSAMYFCASSLLAGGAPFFGPGTRLTVL.